This T cell receptor beta chain was recovered during a study of blood T cell repertoires in COVID-19 (TCRdb year 2020). With respect to the entire study: Samples covering the acute and convalescent phases of COVID-19 were provided by collaborators in the United States, Italy and Spain. The prospective study material was composed of cDNA or gDNA derived from T cells, B-cell-depleted T cells, or PBMCs. The dataset comprised deeply sampled blood TCRbeta repertoires from subjects exposed to, actively infected with, or recovered from COVID-19. Where HLA class I and class II types were available, the types were taken from metadata supplied by the sample provider, not from assay-based typing. The repertoires were released in a freely available public database intended as a resource for research on the immune response to SARS-CoV-2. Samples were obtained from the ongoing ImmuneRACE study (first 160 participants) and from 950 to 1,500 subjects provided by 6 global collaborators. A de-identified subject ID, COVID-19 status, age in years and sex were almost always included in the sample metadata.

From a lookup of the germline V gene, CDR1 and CDR2 are SGHTA and FQGNSA. Trimming removed 1 base from V and 4 bases from J, leaving 8 bases between the germline ends. Inclusive of the bounding cysteine and phenylalanine, the CDR3 is 14 residues long. Just CDR3 DNA is preserved here, 42 bases in frame from base 1. To note about this clone: The specificity of this receptor is unknown. No base-level quality is on record; no much larger clone is a single base apart.

The immunoSEQ Assay, a bias-controlled multiplex PCR, was used to amplify TCRbeta CDR3 regions from genomic DNA. Processing in the source paper ran as follows. The number of nucleated cells in each sample was estimated from the amplification of reference gene primers within the assay. To quantify the absolute abundance of each unique TCRbeta CDR3 rearrangement, sequence reads were collapsed and filtered. For each sample, productive Simpson clonality was calculated as the square root of Simpson's diversity index over productive rearrangements. In its TCRdb copy, this immuneACCESS table keeps in-frame sequences only and misses some clones. Where compared with another copy, unresolved V genes explain less than half of these, and the others have no known cause. V and J calls and clone size are as listed in that table; D and trimming were resolved from the DNA. The table for this sample lists some 170,000 clones; over 80% of them were counted only once. Approximately 8.7% of the sample belongs to the ten largest clones.

Whole blood was collected in K2EDTA tubes by collaborating institutions according to the institutions' own protocols. Collaborator samples were shipped for TCRbeta analysis as frozen whole blood, isolated PBMCs, or DNA extracted from either sample type. What the study reported, not specific to this receptor: Clinical and demographic metadata were provided uncurated, with the amount varying by source and participant.

What was sequenced was peripheral blood. The rearrangement joined TRBV7-2 to TRBJ1-5, with no confident D gene call. This TCR came from a woman aged 70-85 years with acute or convalescent COVID-19. The DNA is as follows: TGTGCCAGCAGCTTAGATCTACAGAATCAGCCCCAGCATTTT. Its amino acids are CASSLDLQNQPQHF.